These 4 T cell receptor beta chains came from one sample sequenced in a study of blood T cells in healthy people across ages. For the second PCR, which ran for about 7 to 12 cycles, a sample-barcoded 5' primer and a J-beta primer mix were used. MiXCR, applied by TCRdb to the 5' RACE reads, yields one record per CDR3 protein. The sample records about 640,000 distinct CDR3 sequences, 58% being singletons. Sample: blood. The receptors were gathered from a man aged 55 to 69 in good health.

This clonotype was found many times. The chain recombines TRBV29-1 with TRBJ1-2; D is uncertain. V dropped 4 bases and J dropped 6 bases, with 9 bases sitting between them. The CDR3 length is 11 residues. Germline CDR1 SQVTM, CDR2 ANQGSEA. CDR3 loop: CSVGSADGYTF. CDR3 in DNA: TGCAGCGTTGGTTCGGCGGATGGCTACACCTTC. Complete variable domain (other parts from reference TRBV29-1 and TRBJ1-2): SAVISQKPSRDICQRGTSLTIQCQVDSQVTMMFWYRQQPGQSLTLIATANQGSEATYESGFVIDKFPISRPNLTFSTLTVSNMSPEDSSIYLCSVGSADGYTFGSGTRLTVV.

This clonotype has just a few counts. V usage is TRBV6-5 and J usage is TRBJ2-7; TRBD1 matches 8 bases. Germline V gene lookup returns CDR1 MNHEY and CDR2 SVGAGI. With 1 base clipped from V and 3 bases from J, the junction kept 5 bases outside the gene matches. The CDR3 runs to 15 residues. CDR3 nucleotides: TGTGCCAGCAGTTACTTGGGACAGGAGGACTACGAGCAGTACTTC. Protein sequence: CASSYLGQEDYEQYF.

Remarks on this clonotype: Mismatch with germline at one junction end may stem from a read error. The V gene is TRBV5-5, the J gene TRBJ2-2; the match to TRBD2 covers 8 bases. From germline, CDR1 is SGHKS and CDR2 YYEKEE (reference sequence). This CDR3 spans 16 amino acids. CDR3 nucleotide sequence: TGTGTCAGCAGCCCGGGGTTAGCGGGGATCACCGGGGAGCTGTTTTTT. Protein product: CVSSPGLAGITGELFF.

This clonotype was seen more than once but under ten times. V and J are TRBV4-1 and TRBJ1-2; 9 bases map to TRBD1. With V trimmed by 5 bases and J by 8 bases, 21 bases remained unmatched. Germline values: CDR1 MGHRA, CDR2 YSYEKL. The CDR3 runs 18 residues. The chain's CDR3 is CASSSGQPTGGPPRGYTF. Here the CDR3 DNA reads TGCGCCAGCAGCTCCGGACAGCCGACAGGGGGTCCTCCTAGGGGCTACACCTTC.